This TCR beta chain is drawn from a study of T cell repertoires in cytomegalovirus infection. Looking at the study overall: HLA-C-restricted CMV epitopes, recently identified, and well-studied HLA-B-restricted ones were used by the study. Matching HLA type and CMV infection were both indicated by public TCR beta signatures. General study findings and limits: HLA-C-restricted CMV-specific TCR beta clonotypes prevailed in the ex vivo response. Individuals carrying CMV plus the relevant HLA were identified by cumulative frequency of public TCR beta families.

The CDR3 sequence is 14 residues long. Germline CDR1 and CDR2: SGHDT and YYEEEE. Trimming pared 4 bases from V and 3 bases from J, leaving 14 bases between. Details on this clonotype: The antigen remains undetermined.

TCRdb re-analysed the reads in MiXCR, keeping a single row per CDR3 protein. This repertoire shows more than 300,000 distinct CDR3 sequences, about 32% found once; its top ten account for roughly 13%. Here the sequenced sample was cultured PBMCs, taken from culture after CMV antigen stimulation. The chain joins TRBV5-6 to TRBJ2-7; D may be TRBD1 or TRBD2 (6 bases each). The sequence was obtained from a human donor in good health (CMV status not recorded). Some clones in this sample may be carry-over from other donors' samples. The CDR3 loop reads CASSRSGGSYEQYF. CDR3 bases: TGTGCCAGCAGCCGGTCCGGGGGCAGCTACGAGCAGTACTTC.